The 3 T cell receptor beta chains below all came from one sample that was sequenced in a study of long-term antiretroviral therapy in people with HIV. Survey-level resolution applied to immunoSEQ assay v3.0. Clones were read by immunoSEQ multiplex PCR, and TCRdb kept only the in-frame ones, dropping some. The table includes around 31,000 clones, roughly nine tenths detected once. The sequencing used unsorted PBMCs, collected 5 years before starting antiretroviral therapy. Receptors originate from a man aged 45-65 years with HIV.

The chain couples TRBV14 to TRBJ1-2; no reliable D call. Per the germline V gene, CDR1 is SGHDN and CDR2 is FVKESK. The CDR3 consists of 15 residues. With 2 bases removed from V and 2 bases from J, the gap between germline ends came to 12 bases. Written as DNA, the CDR3 is TGTGCCAGCAGCCAAAAAGGCGTATTAAACTATGGCTACACCTTC. It is translated as CASSQKGVLNYGYTF. The full variable domain, rest sourced from reference TRBV14 and TRBJ1-2, is EAGVTQFPSHSVIEKGQTVTLRCDPISGHDNLYWYRRVMGKEIKFLLHFVKESKQDESGMPNNRFLAERTGGTYSTLKVQPAELEDSGVYFCASSQKGVLNYGYTFGSGTRLTVV.

J is TRBJ2-3 and V is TRBV7-3, with 9 bases identical to TRBD1. The CDR3 is 16 amino acids. Germline trimming cut 1 base from V and 3 bases from J; bases unmatched to any gene: 5. The germline V gene encodes CDR1 SGHTA and CDR2 FQGTGA. The CDR3 DNA reads as TGTGCCAGCAGCTTAAGGGGGACAGGGAGAACAGATACGCAGTATTTT. Its translation is CASSLRGTGRTDTQYF.

This chain joins TRBV7-2 and TRBJ1-5, with D hard to call. V was clipped by 3 bases and J by 6 bases, with 15 bases between them. CDR1 is SGHTA, CDR2 FQGNSA, per germline. CDR3 size: 15 residues. CDR3 in DNA: TGTGCCAGCAGCTTGACCCGGGGATTAGGTCAGCCCCAGCATTTT. Translated: CASSLTRGLGQPQHF.